These 32 T cell receptor beta chains were sequenced from one sample in a study of T cells in Graves' hyperthyroidism and ophthalmopathy. Using RNA transcripts as the source, TCR beta CDR3 regions were amplified. Researchers ran a first-round RT-PCR on the TCR CDR3 using the HTBI primer set. In TCRdb, the multiplex PCR reads were re-called with MiXCR into one record per CDR3 protein. The data contain over 650,000 distinct CDR3 sequences, 16% of them singletons. The specimen was blood. All receptors come from a man aged 18 to 29 with Graves' hyperthyroidism.

This sequence joins TRBV6-1 and TRBJ1-2; the D is unclear. CDR1 is MNHNS and CDR2 is SASEGT in the germline V gene. The V end lost 6 bases, the J end lost 6 bases, and 17 bases lay between the germline ends. This CDR3 spans 14 amino acids. CDR3: CASSRETTSNGYTF. CDR3 bases: TGTGCCAGCAGCCGCGAGACAACCAGCAATGGCTACACCTTC.

A few counts support this clonotype. This chain connects TRBV9 to TRBJ2-2, with D perhaps given as TRBD1 or TRBD2 (5 bases each). Trimming removed 2 bases at V and 2 bases at J, with 16 bases between. From germline, CDR1 is SGDLS and CDR2 YYNGEE. The CDR3 runs 17 residues. CDR3: CASSVSARGRNTGELFF. CDR3 coding DNA: TGTGCCAGCAGCGTCTCCGCGAGGGGTCGAAACACCGGGGAGCTGTTTTTT.

This clonotype was seen repeatedly, ten times or more. V is TRBV20-1 and J is TRBJ2-1, with TRBD2 as a possible D gene (7 bases). The CDR3 consists of 21 residues. Per the germline V gene, CDR1 is DFQATT and CDR2 is SNEGSKA (reference sequence). Trimming took 5 bases from V and 4 from J, leaving 36 bases between them. CDR3 protein: CSARLGISRGMGRERYNEQFF. The CDR3, as DNA: TGCAGTGCTCGCCTCGGTATCAGCAGGGGAATGGGGCGGGAGAGGTACAATGAGCAGTTCTTC.

The chain carries TRBV27 and TRBJ2-1; 8 bases fit TRBD2. The CDR3 has 14 residues. Germline assignment: CDR1 MNHEY and CDR2 SMNVEV (reference sequence). With V trimmed by 10 bases and J by 8 bases, 13 bases remained unmatched. The CDR3 reads CATKAGAYDDEQFF. The DNA for the CDR3 is TGTGCCACGAAAGCGGGGGCATATGACGATGAGCAGTTCTTC.

This clonotype has a count of ten or more. The V call is TRBV20-1, the J call TRBJ2-3; D may correspond to TRBD1 or TRBD2 (5 bases each). CDR1 is DFQATT, CDR2 SNEGSKA, per germline (reference sequence). This CDR3 region has 13 residues. V shed 3 bases and J shed 0 bases, with 7 bases lying between them. CDR3 sequence: CSASGGSTDTQYF. The CDR3 bases are TGCAGTGCTAGTGGGGGTAGCACAGATACGCAGTATTTT.

The CDR3 DNA follows: TGTGCCAGCAGAAAAGACAGCACAGAGACCCAGTACTTC. This gives the protein CASRKDSTETQYF. V is TRBV27 and J is TRBJ2-5; maybe TRBD1 (5 bases). The germline V gene encodes CDR1 MNHEY and CDR2 SMNVEV (reference sequence). The CDR3 runs 13 residues. Trimming removed 6 bases from V and 4 bases from J, with 12 bases in between.

This clonotype was seen at least ten times. V is TRBV20-1 and J is TRBJ1-2; 7 bases agree with TRBD1. Trimming removed 7 bases from V and 7 bases from J; junction bases left unmatched: 12. The CDR3 covers 13 residues. The germline V gene encodes CDR1 DFQATT and CDR2 SNEGSKA (reference sequence). CDR3 DNA: TGCAGTGTATTCCCAGGGCAGGGGGTTGGCTACACCTTC. It is translated as CSVFPGQGVGYTF.

This clonotype was seen only a few times. The CDR3 nucleotides read TGTGCCAGCAGTCCAAAAGAGTACGAGCAGTACTTC. Amino acids: CASSPKEYEQYF. The chain employs TRBV6-2 or TRBV6-3 and TRBJ2-7; the D is unclear. V was shortened by 5 bases and J by 4 bases, with 9 bases between the two germline ends. The CDR3 spans 12 residues. The V gene's germline CDR1 is MNHEY and CDR2 SVGEGT.

CDR3 sequence reads: CASSPRNGVNYGYTF. The CDR3 bases are TGTGCCAGCAGCCCCCGGAACGGGGTAAACTATGGCTACACCTTC. The rearrangement links TRBV9 to TRBJ1-2; no clear D gene. The CDR3 covers 15 residues. V was trimmed by 4 bases and J by 2 bases, leaving 15 bases between them. Looked up from germline, CDR1 is SGDLS and CDR2 is YYNGEE.

This clonotype was counted many times. The chain has TRBV28 and TRBJ2-7, with D perhaps matching TRBD1 (5 bases). Looked up from germline, CDR1 is MDHEN and CDR2 is SYDVKM. This CDR3 is 15 amino acids long. V was pared by 3 bases and J by 1 base, with 13 bases between. CDR3 sequence reads: CASSLSPQVSYEQYF. CDR3 DNA sequence: TGTGCCAGCAGTTTGTCCCCACAGGTGTCCTACGAGCAGTACTTC.

The V call is TRBV6-1, the J call TRBJ2-5; D may correspond to TRBD1 or TRBD2 (5 bases each). CDR1 is MNHNS and CDR2 is SASEGT in the germline V gene. V shed 6 bases and J shed 1 base, with 15 bases lying between them. This CDR3 contains 15 residues. CDR3 loop: CASRAVSRAQETQYF. CDR3 nucleotides: TGTGCCAGCAGAGCGGTATCCAGGGCCCAAGAGACCCAGTACTTC.

In its sample, this clonotype was seen a few times. The V and J genes are TRBV2 and TRBJ2-3, with 13 bases fitting TRBD2. The germline CDR1 and CDR2 sequences are SNHLY and FYNNEI. The CDR3 sequence is 16 residues long. V shed 2 bases, J shed 4 bases, and the junction held 3 bases outside the gene matches. Here the CDR3 reads CASSESGLAGSDTQYF. Written as DNA, the CDR3 is TGTGCCAGCAGTGAATCGGGACTAGCGGGATCAGATACGCAGTATTTT.

This clonotype has a handful of counts. The genes are TRBV7-9 and TRBJ2-3; D assignment may be TRBD1 or TRBD2 (5 bases each). This CDR3 has 16 amino acids. The V gene's germline CDR1 is SEHNR and CDR2 FQNEAQ (reference sequence). Trimming pared 5 bases from V and 2 bases from J, leaving 17 bases between. CDR3 sequence reads: CASSVTGARNTDTQYF. Written as DNA, the CDR3 is TGTGCCAGCAGCGTCACCGGGGCAAGGAACACAGATACGCAGTATTTT. Full variable domain (remainder filled in from reference TRBV7-9 and TRBJ2-3): DTGVSQNPRHKITKRGQNVTFRCDPISEHNRLYWYRQTLGQGPEFLTYFQNEAQLEKSRLLSDRFSAERPKGSFSTLEIQRTEQGDSAMYLCASSVTGARNTDTQYFGPGTRLTVL.

This clonotype was observed a few times. The rearrangement joins TRBV14 to TRBJ2-3, with no clear D. Germline values: CDR1 SGHDN, CDR2 FVKESK. V was cut by 2 bases and J by 2 bases, with 11 bases left in between. The CDR3 is 15 amino acids. The CDR3 bases are TGTGCCAGCAGCCAACGAAGCGCTATCACAGATACGCAGTATTTT. Amino acid sequence: CASSQRSAITDTQYF. The full variable domain, in which reference TRBV14 and TRBJ2-3 provide the parts outside the CDR3, is EAGVTQFPSHSVIEKGQTVTLRCDPISGHDNLYWYRRVMGKEIKFLLHFVKESKQDESGMPNNRFLAERTGGTYSTLKVQPAELEDSGVYFCASSQRSAITDTQYFGPGTRLTVL.

This clonotype was detected only a few times. J is TRBJ1-5 and V is TRBV6-6; D is unresolved. Germline assignment: CDR1 MNHNY and CDR2 SVGAGI (reference sequence). The CDR3 runs 15 residues. The germline V and J ends were trimmed by 2 bases and 1 base, with 9 bases remaining between them. CDR3 bases: TGTGCCAGCAGTTACATCGCAGGAAGCAATCAGCCCCAGCATTTT. Translation: CASSYIAGSNQPQHF.

This clonotype was seen repeatedly, ten times or more. V usage is TRBV2 and J usage is TRBJ1-5; 7 positions agree with TRBD1. The V gene's germline CDR1 is SNHLY and CDR2 FYNNEI. The CDR3 covers 13 residues. With 7 bases clipped from V and 4 bases from J, the junction kept 4 bases outside the gene matches. In nucleotides, the CDR3 is TGTGCCAGCAAACGACAGGGTAATCAGCCCCAGCATTTT. Its protein is CASKRQGNQPQHF.

The chain uses TRBV28 and TRBJ2-5; no reliable D call. The CDR3 runs to 14 residues. V was cut by 6 bases and J by 0 bases, with 11 bases left in between. The germline V gene has CDR1 MDHEN and CDR2 SYDVKM. CDR3 residues: CASRPGLYQETQYF. The CDR3 DNA reads TGTGCCAGCAGGCCCGGTCTGTACCAAGAGACCCAGTACTTC.

This clonotype has ten or more counts. The chain uses TRBV6-1 and TRBJ1-2; a possible D gene is TRBD1 (5 bases). The CDR3 consists of 15 residues. V was clipped by 3 bases and J by 2 bases, with 13 bases between them. Germline loops: CDR1 MNHNS, CDR2 SASEGT. This CDR3 is CASSERGDLNYGYTF. DNA of the CDR3: TGTGCCAGCAGTGAGAGAGGGGACCTGAACTATGGCTACACCTTC.

This clonotype was seen ten or more times. The rearrangement uses TRBV2 and TRBJ2-7; 7 bases align to TRBD2. V lost 6 bases, J lost 7 bases, and 15 bases stayed unmatched. In germline, CDR1 is SNHLY, CDR2 FYNNEI. CDR3 length: 15 residues. Here the CDR3 reads CASSGSVGGSGEQYF. The CDR3 DNA reads TGTGCCAGCAGCGGAAGTGTGGGCGGGAGTGGGGAGCAGTACTTC.

This chain links TRBV20-1 with TRBJ2-7; perhaps TRBD1 as D (6 bases). The CDR3 covers 14 residues. Trimming cost V 0 bases and J 5 bases, with 14 bases left between them. The germline CDR1 and CDR2 sequences are DFQATT and SNEGSKA (reference sequence). The CDR3 loop is CSARDFRGKDEQYF. The CDR3 DNA is TGCAGTGCTAGAGATTTCAGGGGAAAAGACGAGCAGTACTTC.

The rearrangement uses TRBV2 and TRBJ2-1; 9 bases map to TRBD1. This CDR3 has 14 residues. The germline gives CDR1 SNHLY, CDR2 FYNNEI. Germline trimming cut 6 bases from V and 6 bases from J; bases unmatched to any gene: 6. CDR3 sequence reads: CASRAGTGSNEQFF. The CDR3 region has the DNA TGTGCCAGCAGGGCCGGGACAGGGAGCAATGAGCAGTTCTTC.

The J gene is TRBJ2-1, the V gene TRBV7-3; TRBD2 agrees at 7 bases. The CDR3 has 14 residues. V dropped 5 bases and J dropped 5; count of bases not matched to a gene: 6. CDR1 and CDR2 (germline): SGHTA, FQGTGA. The CDR3 loop reads CASSPRGGDNEQFF. For the CDR3, the DNA is TGTGCCAGCAGCCCCCGTGGGGGGGACAATGAGCAGTTCTTC.

This clonotype was counted ten times or more. The CDR3 here is CASSLAGASGPLAYEQYF. The CDR3 DNA sequence: TGTGCCAGCAGCTTAGCGGGAGCTAGCGGACCATTAGCCTACGAGCAGTACTTC. This rearrangement joins TRBV7-2 to TRBJ2-7, with 7 nucleotides matching TRBD2. This CDR3 spans 18 amino acids. CDR1 and CDR2 from the germline V gene are SGHTA and FQGNSA. V gave up 0 bases and J gave up 2 bases; unmatched junction bases: 13.

The chain combines TRBV5-1 with TRBJ1-1, with D tentatively TRBD1 (5 bases). CDR3 size: 12 residues. V was pared by 4 bases and J by 3 bases, with 7 bases between. From germline, CDR1 is SGHRS and CDR2 YFSETQ. The CDR3 bases are TGCGCCAGCAGCACAGGCCACACTGAAGCTTTCTTT. Amino acids: CASSTGHTEAFF.

This clonotype was counted ten times or more. The chain combines TRBV2 with TRBJ1-1; 7 nucleotides line up with TRBD1. Per the germline V gene, CDR1 is SNHLY and CDR2 is FYNNEI. This CDR3 is 13 amino acids long. The V and J ends lost 4 bases and 4 bases, in that order; junction bases with no gene match: 3. As DNA, the CDR3 is TGTGCCAGCAGTGCAGGGGGTATCACTGAAGCTTTCTTT. Amino acids: CASSAGGITEAFF.

This clonotype was found once. A much larger clone sits a single nucleotide away, making a read error possible. The chain combines TRBV16 with TRBJ2-3, with D perhaps assigned TRBD1 or TRBD2 (5 bases each). Germline V gene sequence: CDR1 KGHSY, CDR2 FQNENV. The CDR3 is 15 residues long. V lost 0 bases, J lost 8 bases, and 15 bases lay in between. This CDR3 reads CASSQSLGLGGTQYF. CDR3 nucleotide sequence: TGTGCCAGCAGCCAATCGTTGGGGCTAGGAGGTACGCAGTATTTT.

In its sample, this clonotype was seen many times. J is TRBJ1-4 and V is TRBV18; weak D call: TRBD1 (5 bases). Deletions cut 3 bases from V and 7 bases from J, with 9 bases between. This CDR3 is 13 amino acids long. Germline lookup yields CDR1 KGHSH and CDR2 LQKENI. This CDR3 is CASSPRGSEKLFF. CDR3 in DNA: TGTGCCAGCTCACCGCGGGGGAGTGAAAAACTGTTTTTT.

The chain is built from TRBV20-1 and TRBJ2-7; 16 bases fit TRBD2. Germline-derived CDR1 and CDR2 are DFQATT and SNEGSKA (reference sequence). V lost 1 base to trimming and J lost 5 bases; unmatched junction nucleotides: 5. This CDR3 contains 16 residues. In DNA, the CDR3 is TGCAGTGCTAGAGCATTAGGGACTAGCGGGAGGGACGAGCAGTACTTC. Translation: CSARALGTSGRDEQYF.

As regards this clonotype: The conserved phenylalanine or tryptophan normally closing the CDR3 is absent here, so this likely arose from a read error. This rearrangement joins TRBV6-1 to TRBJ2-7, with unresolved D. The ends were cut back, 6 bases at V and 6 bases at J, with 12 bases in the middle. The CDR3 extends over 12 amino acids. CDR1 is MNHNS, CDR2 SASEGT, per germline. In DNA, the CDR3 is TGTGCCAGCAGCTTCGCGGCAGGCGAGCAGTACCTC. Its protein is CASSFAAGEQYL.

This clonotype was seen repeatedly, ten times or more. The V call is TRBV12-3 or TRBV12-4, the J call TRBJ1-1; D might be TRBD1 (5 bases). The V and J ends lost 5 bases and 0 bases respectively, with 10 bases between them. This CDR3 contains 14 residues. CDR3 loop: CASSDSRMNTEAFF. CDR3 sequence (DNA): TGTGCCAGCAGTGACAGTAGAATGAACACTGAAGCTTTCTTT.

This clonotype was counted ten times or more. The gene calls are TRBV28 and TRBJ2-7; the D is unclear. Germline V gene data show CDR1 as MDHEN and CDR2 as SYDVKM. This CDR3 spans 10 amino acids. Trimming cost V 5 bases and J 3 bases, with 2 bases left between them. The CDR3 DNA is TGTGCCAGCAGTCACTACGAGCAGTACTTC. Residues: CASSHYEQYF.

The chain uses TRBV28 and TRBJ1-2; D gene ambiguous. The V gene lost 4 bases and the J gene lost 2 bases, with 17 bases spanning the gap. Germline V gene lookup returns CDR1 MDHEN and CDR2 SYDVKM. This CDR3 contains 16 residues. The CDR3 region is CASSSSLPKVNYGYTF. The CDR3, as DNA: TGTGCCAGCAGTTCCTCCCTCCCTAAGGTGAACTATGGCTACACCTTC.